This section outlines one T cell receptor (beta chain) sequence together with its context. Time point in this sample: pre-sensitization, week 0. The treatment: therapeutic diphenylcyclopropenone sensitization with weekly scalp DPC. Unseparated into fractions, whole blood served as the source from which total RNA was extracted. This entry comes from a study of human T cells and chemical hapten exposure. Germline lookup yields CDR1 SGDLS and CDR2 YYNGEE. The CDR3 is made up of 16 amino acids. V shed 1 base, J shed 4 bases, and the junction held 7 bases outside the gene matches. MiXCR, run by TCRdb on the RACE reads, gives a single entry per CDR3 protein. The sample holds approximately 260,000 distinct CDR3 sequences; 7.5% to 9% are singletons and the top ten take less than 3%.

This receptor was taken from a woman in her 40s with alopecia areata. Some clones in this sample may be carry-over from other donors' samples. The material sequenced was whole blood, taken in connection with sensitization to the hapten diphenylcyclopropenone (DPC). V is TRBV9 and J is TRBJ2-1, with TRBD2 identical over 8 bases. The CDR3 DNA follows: TGTGCCAGCAGCGTACGCCGGGAGGGTCGTTACAATGAGCAGTTCTTC. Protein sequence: CASSVRREGRYNEQFF.